This TCR beta chain was found in a study of STAT5B mutations in CD4+ large granular lymphocyte leukemia. Trimming removed 4 bases from V and 6 bases from J; junction bases left unmatched: 8. Germline-derived CDR1 and CDR2 are SGHDN and FVKESK. CDR3 length equals 15 residues. This clone was recorded a few times. TCRdb's table, derived via immunoSEQ multiplex PCR, lists solely in-frame clones and lacks some. The sample records about 48,000 clones, around 70% being singletons. V is TRBV14 and J is TRBJ2-2, with 7 bases matching TRBD2. This clonotype was sampled from a human donor in good health. The sequenced sample consisted of CD4+ T cells from blood buffy coats. Here the CDR3 reads CASSPSGAGAGELFF. For the CDR3, the DNA is TGTGCCAGCAGCCCTAGCGGTGCGGGGGCCGGGGAGCTGTTTTTT.